Listed below are T cell receptor beta chains from one sample, sequenced in a study of blood T cells in healthy people across ages. Via MiXCR, TCRdb re-called the 5' RACE reads, giving one row per CDR3 protein. This sample has about 930,000 distinct CDR3 sequences, with under 35% found just once. This sample was shared with a second study, whose subject was T cells of mothers and their children.

Sequences were obtained from blood. The origin of the receptors is a woman aged 40 to 49 in good health. Each CDR3 is given with its conserved first and last residue. A D gene is named only where the DNA matches it firmly. Some rows mark clone size as missing; the rest say once, few, many or name a class of expanded clone.

clone_size j_call v_call d_call cdr3_nt cdr3_aa
many TRBJ1-2 TRBV20-1 - TGCAGTGCTAGCGGGGGGGTTGGCTACACCTTC CSASGGVGYTF
- TRBJ1-6 TRBV28 TRBD1 TGTGCCAGCAGTCCGTTCGACAGGGCCTATAATAATTCACCCCTCCACTTT CASSPFDRAYNNSPLHF
- TRBJ2-1 TRBV7-8 - TGTGCCAGCAGCCTCAAATTACAGGGCAAGAATGAGCAGTTCTTC CASSLKLQGKNEQFF
many TRBJ1-2 TRBV5-1 TRBD1 TGCGCCAGCAGCTGGACAGGGGGCGGCTACACCTTC CASSWTGGGYTF
many TRBJ2-7 TRBV20-1 TRBD1 TGCAGTGCTACCAGACAGGGGGGCGAGCAGTACTTC CSATRQGGEQYF
- TRBJ1-2 TRBV12-3/TRBV12-4 TRBD1 TGTGCCAGCAGCCCCCCAGGGGGGCAGGGAGAAAATGGCTACACCTTC CASSPPGGQGENGYTF
- TRBJ2-3 TRBV7-6 TRBD1 TGTGCCAGCAGCCTGAGACAGGGTGCAAACCGAGCAGGGAGCACAGATACGCAGTATTTT CASSLRQGANRAGSTDTQYF
many TRBJ2-7 TRBV27 TRBD1 TGTGCCAGCAGTTTGCAGGACAGGCTTCACTACGAGCAGTACTTC CASSLQDRLHYEQYF
few TRBJ2-3 TRBV7-2 TRBD1 TGTGCCAGCAGCTCGAAGGAAGGGGGCCCTCCAGATACGCAGTATTTT CASSSKEGGPPDTQYF
- TRBJ2-7 TRBV6-1 - TGTGCCAGCAACTCCGGGACCACCTCCTACGAGCAGTACTTC CASNSGTTSYEQYF
many TRBJ2-1 TRBV5-5 - TGTGCCAGCAGTCGGGGGGACAGCTTTTACAATGAGCAGTTCTTC CASSRGDSFYNEQFF
few TRBJ2-7 TRBV29-1 - TGCAGCGCCCTGGGCGGGCCCTGTGGCGAGCAGTACTTC CSALGGPCGEQYF
few TRBJ1-2 TRBV9 TRBD1 TGTGCCAGCAGCGTAGGGACAGGGGGGTTAGCTAACTATGGCTACACCTTC CASSVGTGGLANYGYTF
many TRBJ2-3 TRBV7-2 - TGTGCCAGCAGCTTATTCGCTGGAGATACGCAGTATTTT CASSLFAGDTQYF
- TRBJ1-4 TRBV12-3/TRBV12-4 - TGTGCCAGCAGTTTAGCGCAGGGGCTGCGGGAAAAACTGTTTTTT CASSLAQGLREKLFF
few TRBJ1-5 TRBV2 - TGTGCCAGCATCCGGGACATTAATCAGCCCCAGCATTTT CASIRDINQPQHF
few TRBJ1-1 TRBV5-5 - TGTGCCAGCAGCCCGGAGCTGGCAGGGAGTACTGAAGCTTTCTTT CASSPELAGSTEAFF
few TRBJ1-4 TRBV28 - TGTGCCGGCAGTTCACCCACCGGGTATGGGGAAAAACTGTTTTTT CAGSSPTGYGEKLFF
many TRBJ2-3 TRBV5-6 - TGTGCCAGCAGCTCAACAGGGTTAAGCACAGATACGCAGTATTTT CASSSTGLSTDTQYF
few TRBJ1-2 TRBV12-3/TRBV12-4 - TGTGCCAGCAGTATCGGTTATGGCTACACCTTC CASSIGYGYTF
many TRBJ2-1 TRBV27 - TGTGCCAGCAGTCAAGACGAAGGGACCTACAATGAGCAGTTCTTC CASSQDEGTYNEQFF
many TRBJ2-7 TRBV27 TRBD2 TGTGCCAGCTGGAGCGGGGGGATCTACGAGCAGTACTTC CASWSGGIYEQYF
- TRBJ1-2 TRBV27 TRBD1 TGTGCCAGCAGTAAACAGGGGGACCCCAGTGGCTACACCTTC CASSKQGDPSGYTF
- TRBJ1-2 TRBV5-1 TRBD1 TGCGCCAGCAGCCTGACGGGACAGGGGGCTAACTATGGCTACACCTTC CASSLTGQGANYGYTF
many TRBJ2-7 TRBV9 - TGTGCCAGCAGCAGCAATTCCGGGACGGTCATAGGGTACTTC CASSSNSGTVIGYF
many TRBJ2-7 TRBV29-1 - TGCAGCGTTATGGTGCAGGCCACCTACGAGCAGTACTTC CSVMVQATYEQYF
few TRBJ2-7 TRBV5-1 TRBD2 TGCGCCAGCAGCCGCAGCAGCGGGGGGGCCTGGGGCGAGCAGTACTTC CASSRSSGGAWGEQYF
- TRBJ2-2 TRBV29-1 - TGCAGCGTTGAAATTTCTGGGCATATGAACACCGGGGAGCTGTTTTTT CSVEISGHMNTGELFF
many TRBJ2-3 TRBV7-9 - TGTGCCAGCAGCTTGCGGGCCTCACTCCCTCGCACAGATACGCAGTATTTT CASSLRASLPRTDTQYF
- TRBJ2-3 TRBV12-3/TRBV12-4 - TGTGCCAGCAAACCTGGGGTGGCAGATGCGCAGTATTTT CASKPGVADAQYF
- TRBJ2-5 TRBV29-1 TRBD1 TGCAGCGTTGGGACAGGGACAGAGACCCAGTACTTC CSVGTGTETQYF
many TRBJ2-7 TRBV6-1 - TGTGCCAGCAGTGAGGGAACCATGGGCTCCTACGAGCAGTACTTC CASSEGTMGSYEQYF
- TRBJ1-1 TRBV6-6 TRBD1 TGTGCCAGCAGTTACGGGACAGGATGCACTGAAGCTTTCTTT CASSYGTGCTEAFF
- TRBJ2-5 TRBV12-3/TRBV12-4 TRBD2 TGTGCCAGCAGACCCAGGACTAGCGGGCTCCAAGAGACCCAGGACTTC CASRPRTSGLQETQDF
- TRBJ1-6 TRBV6-2/TRBV6-3 TRBD1 TGTGCCAGCAGCAGTACAGGGGGCTATTCACCCCTCCACTTT CASSSTGGYSPLHF
- TRBJ1-1 TRBV19 - TGTGCCAGTAGTCCTCCGGGTGCCAACACTGAAGCTTTCTTT CASSPPGANTEAFF
- TRBJ2-7 TRBV5-1 TRBD1 TGCGCCAGCAGCCCGGCGGGACAGGCCTACGAGCAGTACTTC CASSPAGQAYEQYF
few TRBJ1-1 TRBV5-1 TRBD1 TGCGCCAGCAGCATAGACAGGGCGAACACTGAAGCTTTCTTT CASSIDRANTEAFF
few TRBJ2-7 TRBV19 - TGTGCCAGTAGCAGGGGGGCCGAATACTACGAGCAGTACTTC CASSRGAEYYEQYF
- TRBJ1-2 TRBV6-1 TRBD1 TGTGCCAGCAGTGGAGGACAGGCCGGTTATGGCTACACCTTC CASSGGQAGYGYTF
many TRBJ1-1 TRBV4-1 TRBD1 TGCGCCAGCAGCAAGCTACAGGGGGCAAACACTGAAGCTTTCTTT CASSKLQGANTEAFF
- TRBJ2-2 TRBV20-1 TRBD1 TGCAGTGCTAGAACAGGGGGTAACACCGGGGAGCTGTTTTTT CSARTGGNTGELFF
- TRBJ2-7 TRBV4-1 - TGCGCCAGCAGCCAAAGTAGGAGGGCCTACGAGCAGTACTTC CASSQSRRAYEQYF
- TRBJ2-1 TRBV5-6 TRBD2 TGTGCCAGCAGCATTAGCGGGGGGGGCTATGAGCAGTTCTTC CASSISGGGYEQFF
many TRBJ2-5 TRBV5-1 TRBD1 TGCGCCAGCAGCGTACGGACAGGGGGCGCGGGGGAGACCCAGTACTTC CASSVRTGGAGETQYF
few TRBJ2-3 TRBV7-2 - TGTGCCAGCCTAATCGGGAACACAGATACGCAGTATTTT CASLIGNTDTQYF
few TRBJ1-1 TRBV7-6 - TGTGCCAGCAGCCCTACGGGGGGGGCGCGGAACACTGAAGCTTTCTTT CASSPTGGARNTEAFF
- TRBJ2-7 TRBV6-2/TRBV6-3 TRBD1 TGTGCCAGCAGTTACCGGCAGGGGGTTTCGGGCGAGCAGTACTTC CASSYRQGVSGEQYF
- TRBJ1-1 TRBV9 - TGTGCCAGCGCCGGGGGTCTGTACACTGAAGCTTTCTTT CASAGGLYTEAFF
few TRBJ1-2 TRBV29-1 - TGCAGCGTCCCGACAGAAGATGGCTACACCTTC CSVPTEDGYTF
- TRBJ2-6 TRBV28 - TGTGCCAGCAGCCCCCCCCAACAGGGCAACTCCGGGGCCAACGTCCTGACTTTC CASSPPQQGNSGANVLTF
- TRBJ2-3 TRBV10-2 - TGCGCCAGCAGGCTTTCCCTCTCCACAGATACGCAGTATTTT CASRLSLSTDTQYF
many TRBJ1-2 TRBV13 - TGTGCCAGCAGCTCTGCAGTCCTGGGGGGCGACTATGGCTACACCTTC CASSSAVLGGDYGYTF
- TRBJ2-6 TRBV29-1 - TGCAGCGTTCCGTCTTCGGGGGGGGCCAACGTCCTGACTTTC CSVPSSGGANVLTF
- TRBJ2-7 TRBV5-6 - TGTGCCAGCAGCTCATCAACACTCCGCGAGCAGTACTTC CASSSSTLREQYF
many TRBJ2-5 TRBV29-1 TRBD2 TGCAGCGTAAAGACCGGGACTAGCGGGCAAGAGACCCAGTACTTC CSVKTGTSGQETQYF
few TRBJ2-5 TRBV7-9 - TGTGCCAGCAGCTTAGCGAATCTAGAAGGCGAGACCCAGTACTTC CASSLANLEGETQYF
few TRBJ2-3 TRBV20-1 TRBD2 TGCAGTGCTTCAGGCGGCCTAGCGGGGGGGCTCAGCACAGATACGCAGTATTTT CSASGGLAGGLSTDTQYF
- TRBJ1-1 TRBV7-2 - TGTGCCAGCAGCCCGGGGTCCAACACTGAAGCTTTCTTT CASSPGSNTEAFF
many TRBJ2-7 TRBV20-1 TRBD1 TGCAGTGCTAGAGGGACAGGGGACTACGAGCAGTACTTC CSARGTGDYEQYF